This TCR beta chain came from a study of beta chain features in type 1 diabetes. Study findings and constraints: TCRB CDR3s from Type 1 diabetes patients were moderately but significantly shorter in all four CD4+ subsets. VDJ junctions sequenced from type 1 diabetes patients showed fewer insertions and more deletions.

This clone has only a few counts. Its target is unknown. The sequenced template was cDNA made from the entire isolated RNA. Sequenced by immunoSEQ multiplex PCR; TCRdb stores in-frame clones only, minus some. The repertoire holds roughly 180,000 clones, 6.5% to 9.5% seen once, with 0.94% in the top ten. Sorted CD4+ subsets: naive, central memory, regulatory, stem cell-like memory (CD45RO/CCR7/CD25/CD127/CD95/CD27 panel). The CDR3 covers 16 residues. Germline-derived CDR1 and CDR2 are GTSNPN and SVGIG (reference sequence). V was clipped by 0 bases and J by 7 bases, with 21 bases between them. V usage is TRBV30 and J usage is TRBJ1-2; D might be TRBD1 (5 bases). This clonotype was sampled from a middle-aged woman with type 1 diabetes. The sample consisted of central memory CD4+ T cells from blood. This chain's CDR3 is CAWSVRLTGGEVGYTF. The CDR3 DNA sequence: TGTGCCTGGAGTGTACGTTTAACAGGCGGTGAAGTTGGCTACACCTTC. Full variable domain (rest looked up from reference TRBV30 and TRBJ1-2): SQTIHQWPATLVQPVGSPLSLECTVEGTSNPNLYWYRQAAGRGLQLLFYSVGIGQISSEVPQNLSASRPQDRQFILSSKKLLLSDSGFYLCAWSVRLTGGEVGYTFGSGTRLTVV.